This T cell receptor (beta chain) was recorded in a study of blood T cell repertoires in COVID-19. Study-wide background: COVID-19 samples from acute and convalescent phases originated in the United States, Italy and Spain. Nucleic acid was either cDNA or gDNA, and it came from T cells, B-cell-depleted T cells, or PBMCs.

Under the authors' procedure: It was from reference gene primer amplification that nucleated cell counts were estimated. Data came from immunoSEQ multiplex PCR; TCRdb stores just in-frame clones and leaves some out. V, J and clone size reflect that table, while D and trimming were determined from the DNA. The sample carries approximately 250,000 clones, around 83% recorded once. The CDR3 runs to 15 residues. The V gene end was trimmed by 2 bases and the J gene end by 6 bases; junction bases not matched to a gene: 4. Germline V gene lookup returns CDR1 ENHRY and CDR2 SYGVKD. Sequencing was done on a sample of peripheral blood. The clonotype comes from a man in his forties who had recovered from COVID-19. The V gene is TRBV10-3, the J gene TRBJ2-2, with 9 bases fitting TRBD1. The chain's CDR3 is CAISEARQGAGELFF. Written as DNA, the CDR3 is TGTGCCATCAGTGAGGCCCGACAGGGGGCCGGGGAGCTGTTTTTT.